These 14 T cell receptor beta chains originate from one sample sequenced in a study of spatial heterogeneity in lung cancer. Time point given: sample taken at primary tumor resection. TCRdb ran MiXCR on the 5' RACE reads and lists one entry per CDR3 protein. The sample lists 20,000 or so distinct CDR3 sequences, about 3.3% occurring once. Here the sequenced sample was PBMCs, taken at surgery. All receptors come from a female donor with early-stage non-small cell lung cancer.

In its sample, this clonotype was seen many times. The chain is built from TRBV7-9 and TRBJ2-1, with D tentatively TRBD1 or TRBD2 (5 bases each). V was pared by 2 bases and J by 9 bases, with 20 bases between. Per germline, CDR1 SEHNR and CDR2 FQNEAQ (reference sequence). This CDR3 is built from 16 residues. In DNA form, the CDR3 reads TGTGCCAGCAGCTTATCCCTGACCCCCTCGAGGGGTGAGCAGTTCTTC. Its translation is CASSLSLTPSRGEQFF.

This rearrangement joins TRBV5-1 to TRBJ2-3; D uncertain. Trimming cost V 0 bases and J 4 bases, with 9 bases left between them. Germline CDR1 SGHRS, CDR2 YFSETQ. The CDR3 is made up of 14 amino acids. DNA for the CDR3: TGCGCCAGCAGCTTGGAGGTGGTGGCAGATACGCAGTATTTT. Its translation is CASSLEVVADTQYF. Using reference TRBV5-1 and TRBJ2-3 for the parts outside the CDR3, the full variable domain is KAGVTQTPRYLIKTRGQQVTLSCSPISGHRSVSWYQQTPGQGLQFLFEYFSETQRNKGNFPGRFSGRQFSNSRSEMNVSTLELGDSALYLCASSLEVVADTQYFGPGTRLTVL.

This clonotype was detected many times. The rearrangement joins TRBV20-1 to TRBJ2-1; the D gene is possibly TRBD1 (6 bases). V was clipped by 3 bases and J by 8 bases, with 14 bases between them. This CDR3 has 13 amino acids. Germline V CDR1 and CDR2: DFQATT, SNEGSKA (reference sequence). The CDR3 loop is CSASGGQSDEQFF. The CDR3 DNA reads TGCAGTGCTAGTGGTGGACAGAGCGATGAGCAGTTCTTC.

There are a few counts of this clonotype. The chain carries TRBV28 and TRBJ2-5; either TRBD1 or TRBD2 may fit D (5 bases each). The V gene lost 7 bases and the J gene lost 2 bases, with 14 bases spanning the gap. CDR1 and CDR2 (germline): MDHEN, SYDVKM. This CDR3 is built from 14 residues. The CDR3 loop reads CASTRLGVQETQYF. CDR3 in DNA: TGTGCCAGCACACGACTGGGGGTACAAGAGACCCAGTACTTC.

The sample holds many counts of this clonotype. The CDR3 reads CSARRWEGLNEQFF. The CDR3 DNA is TGCAGTGCTAGGCGGTGGGAGGGCCTGAATGAGCAGTTCTTC. The chain couples TRBV20-1 to TRBJ2-1; 7 positions match TRBD2. V was clipped by 3 bases and J by 7 bases; unmatched bases: 9. CDR3 size: 14 residues. In germline, CDR1 is DFQATT, CDR2 SNEGSKA (reference sequence).

This clonotype was counted between two and nine times. The chain links TRBV7-8 to TRBJ1-5, with no clear D. Germline V lookup: CDR1 SGHVS, CDR2 FQNEAQ. The V end was cut by 2 bases, the J end by 4 bases, with 6 bases between. The CDR3 consists of 13 residues. The DNA for the CDR3 is TGTGCCAGCAGCTTACGGGGTAATCAGCCCCAGCATTTT. As protein: CASSLRGNQPQHF.

In this sample, this clonotype turned up many times. The gene calls are TRBV18 and TRBJ2-2; a possible D gene is TRBD2 (6 bases). The germline CDR1 and CDR2 sequences are KGHSH and LQKENI. V lost 6 bases and J lost 5, with 10 bases in between. The CDR3 covers 13 residues. CDR3 sequence reads: CASSESGTGELFF. DNA of the CDR3: TGTGCCAGCTCGGAGAGCGGGACCGGGGAGCTGTTTTTT.

This clonotype has ten or more counts. The rearrangement joins TRBV2 to TRBJ2-1; D uncertain. The V gene's germline CDR1 is SNHLY and CDR2 FYNNEI. Trimming removed 4 bases at V and 0 bases at J, with 4 bases between. The CDR3 extends over 13 amino acids. For the CDR3, the DNA is TGTGCCAGCAGTGTCGGCTCCTACAATGAGCAGTTCTTC. Amino acid sequence: CASSVGSYNEQFF.

This clonotype was counted at least ten times. This sequence joins TRBV5-3 and TRBJ1-1; possible D gene TRBD1, 6 bases. TRBV5-3 is an open reading frame whose function is uncertain. The germline V and J ends were trimmed by 7 bases and 3 bases, with 10 bases remaining between them. The CDR3 is 12 amino acids. The CDR3 region has the DNA TGTGCCAGAGGTCGACAGGACACTGAAGCTTTCTTT. Protein: CARGRQDTEAFF.

This clonotype was observed many times. The rearrangement uses TRBV20-1 and TRBJ2-1; 11 nucleotides match TRBD2. The trim removed 1 base at V and 8 bases at J, leaving 7 bases unmatched. The germline V gene encodes CDR1 DFQATT and CDR2 SNEGSKA (reference sequence). The CDR3 is made up of 15 amino acids. The CDR3 nucleotides read TGCAGTGCTAGAGTAGCGGGAGGGAATATCCATGAGCAGTTCTTC. Translated: CSARVAGGNIHEQFF.

This clonotype was observed at least ten times. This chain uses TRBV12-3 or TRBV12-4 with TRBJ2-1; 11 positions match TRBD1. V was clipped by 5 bases and J by 3 bases; unmatched bases: 3. This CDR3 has 15 amino acids. This chain's CDR3 is CASSRTGGIYNEQFF. CDR3 nucleotides: TGTGCCAGCAGTCGGACAGGGGGCATCTACAATGAGCAGTTCTTC.

This clonotype was counted at least ten times. The chain links TRBV11-2 to TRBJ2-1; possibly TRBD2 for D (6 bases). Trimming removed 1 base at V and 3 bases at J, with 19 bases between. Germline loops: CDR1 SGHAT, CDR2 FQNNGV. This CDR3 is built from 18 residues. The CDR3 is CASSLASSLAAYYNEQFF. The CDR3 DNA is TGTGCCAGCAGCTTAGCCAGTTCATTAGCGGCCTACTACAATGAGCAGTTCTTC.

This clonotype has a count of ten or more. As DNA, the CDR3 is TGCGCCAGCAGCCTCAACGGACAGGGAAGCACAGATACGCAGTATTTT. The encoded protein is CASSLNGQGSTDTQYF. V gene TRBV5-1 combines with J gene TRBJ2-3; TRBD1 agrees at 8 bases. This CDR3 contains 16 residues. Germline V gene lookup returns CDR1 SGHRS and CDR2 YFSETQ. V shed 4 bases and J 0 bases; nucleotides not matched to a gene: 7.

This clonotype was counted at least ten times. This chain links TRBV7-9 with TRBJ2-7; 7 nucleotides line up with TRBD1. CDR3 length: 19 residues. With V trimmed by 1 base and J by 3 bases, 18 bases remained unmatched. The V gene's germline CDR1 is SEHNR and CDR2 FQNEAQ (reference sequence). The CDR3 nucleotides read TGTGCCAGCAGCTTAGGCCCCGGGACAGCCTCTACCGGCATCTACGAGCAGTACTTC. Amino acids: CASSLGPGTASTGIYEQYF. The full variable domain, completed using reference TRBV7-9 and TRBJ2-7, is DTGVSQNPRHKITKRGQNVTFRCDPISEHNRLYWYRQTLGQGPEFLTYFQNEAQLEKSRLLSDRFSAERPKGSFSTLEIQRTEQGDSAMYLCASSLGPGTASTGIYEQYFGPGTRLTVT.